One and the same sample provided the 27 T cell receptor beta chains below, sequenced in a study of T cell responses to AZD1222 COVID-19 vaccine. Libraries were prepared by immunoSEQ multiplex PCR; TCRdb keeps only in-frame clonotypes and omits some of them. The sample records some 150,000 clones, under 95% being singletons. The sequenced sample was peripheral blood, obtained on day 0 of MenACWY control vaccination. These receptors were collected from an adult in good health.

V gene TRBV5-1 combines with J gene TRBJ2-3; D remains ambiguous. Germline loops: CDR1 SGHRS, CDR2 YFSETQ. This CDR3 has 16 residues. V was cut by 4 bases and J by 1 base, with 16 bases left in between. This CDR3 reads CASSPPSGGGTDTQYF. The CDR3 DNA follows: TGCGCCAGCAGCCCCCCCTCGGGCGGCGGCACAGATACGCAGTATTTT.

The genes are TRBV7-8 and TRBJ2-2; D might be TRBD2 (6 bases). Looked up from germline, CDR1 is SGHVS and CDR2 is FQNEAQ. The ends were cut back, 0 bases at V and 2 bases at J, with 7 bases in the middle. The CDR3 is made up of 15 amino acids. CDR3 nucleotides: TGTGCCAGCAGCTTAGCGGGGGGAAACACCGGGGAGCTGTTTTTT. Encoded protein: CASSLAGGNTGELFF.

The J gene is TRBJ2-1, the V gene TRBV11-2; a possible D gene is TRBD2 (6 bases). Trimming shortened V by 1 base and J by 2 bases, and 15 bases separated the two germline ends. Germline V gene data show CDR1 as SGHAT and CDR2 as FQNNGV. The CDR3 consists of 17 residues. The CDR3 DNA reads as TGTGCCAGCAGCTTAGCGCCGACGGGGGTCGCCTACAATGAGCAGTTCTTC. Translation gives CASSLAPTGVAYNEQFF.

The chain couples TRBV19 to TRBJ2-3; D is tentatively TRBD1 or TRBD2 (5 bases each). This CDR3 contains 16 residues. Germline V CDR1 and CDR2: LNHDA, SQIVND (reference sequence). Deletions cut 3 bases from V and 2 bases from J, with 15 bases between. The CDR3 region has the DNA TGTGCCAGTAGTATTGGGGGACCGCCGAACACAGATACGCAGTATTTT. It specifies CASSIGGPPNTDTQYF.

This sequence joins TRBV2 and TRBJ1-3; no firm D call. V lost 10 bases, J lost 5 bases, and 9 bases lay in between. CDR1 SNHLY and CDR2 FYNNEI come from the germline V gene. The CDR3 has 11 residues. CDR3 protein: CATLSRNTIYF. CDR3 sequence (DNA): TGTGCCACCCTCTCCAGAAACACCATATATTTT. Filled out from reference TRBV2 and TRBJ1-3, the complete variable domain reads EPEVTQTPSHQVTQMGQEVILRCVPISNHLYFYWYRQILGQKVEFLVSFYNNEISEKSEIFDDQFSVERPDGSNFTLKIRSTKLEDSAMYFCATLSRNTIYFGEGSWLTVV.

The chain carries TRBV7-9 and TRBJ1-2; D ambiguous. CDR1 and CDR2 (germline): SEHNR, FQNEAQ (reference sequence). There are 14 residues in the CDR3. V lost 2 bases, J lost 6 bases, and 13 bases lay in between. The CDR3 coding sequence is TGTGCCAGCAGCTTATCAGATAGTAGGAATGGCTACACCTTC. Amino acid sequence: CASSLSDSRNGYTF.

The chain carries TRBV28 and TRBJ1-2, with 10 bases that match TRBD1. This CDR3 comprises 14 residues. Germline V gene sequence: CDR1 MDHEN, CDR2 SYDVKM. The V and J ends lost 6 bases and 0 bases, in that order; junction bases with no gene match: 1. CDR3 sequence: CASRGQGSNYGYTF. The CDR3 DNA sequence: TGTGCCAGCAGGGGACAGGGGTCTAACTATGGCTACACCTTC.

The chain carries TRBV6-4 and TRBJ2-3; 10 nucleotides line up with TRBD2. J gave up 5 bases and V 4 bases, and 6 bases lay outside the gene matches. This CDR3 is 15 amino acids long. Germline V gene data show CDR1 as MRHNA and CDR2 as SNTAGT. The CDR3 loop is CASSGLLAGVDTQYF. In DNA form, the CDR3 reads TGTGCCAGCAGTGGCCTTCTAGCGGGGGTAGATACGCAGTATTTT.

This chain joins TRBV12-5 and TRBJ2-1; unclear D gene. The CDR3 runs 13 residues. V was clipped by 6 bases and J by 12 bases, with 18 bases between them. Germline V gives CDR1 LGHNT, CDR2 FRNRAP. The CDR3 DNA follows: TGTGCTAGTGGCCCGGACCCTCAGGTTGGGCAGTTCTTC. This codes for CASGPDPQVGQFF.

V usage is TRBV2 and J usage is TRBJ1-5; tentative D call: TRBD1 (6 bases). From germline, CDR1 is SNHLY and CDR2 FYNNEI. The V and J ends lost 6 bases and 7 bases respectively, with 16 bases between them. The CDR3 extends over 14 amino acids. The CDR3: CASSGQTVRQPQHF. The DNA of the CDR3 is TGTGCCAGCAGCGGACAGACAGTTAGGCAGCCCCAGCATTTT. The full variable domain, in which reference TRBV2 and TRBJ1-5 provide the parts outside the CDR3, is EPEVTQTPSHQVTQMGQEVILRCVPISNHLYFYWYRQILGQKVEFLVSFYNNEISEKSEIFDDQFSVERPDGSNFTLKIRSTKLEDSAMYFCASSGQTVRQPQHFGDGTRLSIL.

CDR3 bases: TGTGCCAGCAGCGTCGGACTAGTTCGGGGGGAGCTGTTTTTT. Translated: CASSVGLVRGELFF. The chain carries TRBV9 and TRBJ2-2, with 7 bases identical to TRBD2. The junction had 6 bases not matched to a gene; V was cut back by 2 bases and J by 8 bases. The CDR3 has 14 amino acids. Germline loops: CDR1 SGDLS, CDR2 YYNGEE.

CDR3 protein: CASSLGGISGNTIYF. CDR3 DNA: TGTGCCAGCTCCCTCGGGGGGATCTCTGGAAACACCATATATTTT. V is TRBV18 and J is TRBJ1-3, with D possibly TRBD1 on 5 matching bases. The CDR3 consists of 15 residues. V was pared by 6 bases and J by 0 bases, with 12 bases between. Germline V gene lookup returns CDR1 KGHSH and CDR2 LQKENI.

The rearrangement joins TRBV28 to TRBJ2-5; tentative D call: TRBD2 (6 bases). Trimming took off 2 bases at V and 4 bases at J, with 11 bases between the two ends. There are 14 residues in the CDR3. Germline V gene lookup returns CDR1 MDHEN and CDR2 SYDVKM. The CDR3 sequence is CASSLPSAGETQYF. CDR3 nucleotides: TGTGCCAGCAGTTTACCTAGCGCTGGAGAGACCCAGTACTTC.

The chain joins TRBV19 to TRBJ1-1; the D is unclear. V was pared by 1 base and J by 0 bases, with 12 bases between. The CDR3 has 16 amino acids. Germline V gene sequence: CDR1 LNHDA, CDR2 SQIVND (reference sequence). The CDR3 region is CASSIGDRGLNTEAFF. CDR3 sequence (DNA): TGTGCCAGTAGTATAGGGGATCGGGGATTGAACACTGAAGCTTTCTTT. The full variable domain, its missing parts supplied by reference TRBV19 and TRBJ1-1, is DGGITQSPKYLFRKEGQNVTLSCEQNLNHDAMYWYRQDPGQGLRLIYYSQIVNDFQKGDIAEGYSVSREKKESFPLTVTSAQKNPTAFYLCASSIGDRGLNTEAFFGQGTRLTVV.

The chain joins TRBV28 to TRBJ1-2, with a weak D call TRBD1 (6 bases). The CDR3 extends over 13 amino acids. The V end was cut by 8 bases, the J end by 4 bases, with 14 bases between. Germline assignment: CDR1 MDHEN and CDR2 SYDVKM. CDR3 sequence: CASADRRGYGYTF. DNA of the CDR3: TGTGCCAGCGCAGACAGGAGGGGCTATGGCTACACCTTC.

J is TRBJ1-2 and V is TRBV27; D unclear. This CDR3 has 14 amino acids. V lost 4 bases and J 2 bases, leaving 11 bases between the germline ends. Germline V CDR1 and CDR2: MNHEY, SMNVEV (reference sequence). The CDR3 DNA follows: TGTGCCAGCAGTTACGGCAGGTCCAACTATGGCTACACCTTC. Amino acids: CASSYGRSNYGYTF.

The chain has TRBV7-2 and TRBJ2-7, with TRBD1 matching over 10 bases. J lost 1 base, V lost 5 bases, and 11 bases had no gene match. CDR1 is SGHTA and CDR2 is FQGNSA in the germline V gene. CDR3 length: 17 amino acids. CDR3 sequence reads: CASSRQRGTGDSYEQYF. In DNA form, the CDR3 reads TGTGCCAGCAGCAGACAACGGGGGACAGGGGATTCCTACGAGCAGTACTTC.

This clone came up once. The chain has TRBV29-1 and TRBJ2-1; D perhaps matches TRBD1 (6 bases). Germline V CDR1 and CDR2: SQVTM, ANQGSEA. Trimming stripped 7 bases from V and 7 bases from J, with 14 bases between. The CDR3 has 12 residues. The CDR3 DNA is TGCAGCGCGGACAGATCGCTTAATGAGCAGTTCTTC. Amino acid sequence: CSADRSLNEQFF.

This chain connects TRBV5-4 to TRBJ2-5; D gene unclear. Trimming left V 4 bases short and J 1 base short, with 11 bases between. The germline V gene has CDR1 SGHNT and CDR2 YYREEE (reference sequence). The CDR3 totals 14 residues. CDR3 residues: CASSPNGPQETQYF. CDR3 in DNA: TGTGCCAGCAGCCCCAACGGCCCCCAAGAGACCCAGTACTTC.

The chain recombines TRBV18 with TRBJ1-6; no clear D gene. The germline V and J ends were trimmed by 1 base and 9 bases, with 16 bases remaining between them. The CDR3 has 16 residues. Per germline, CDR1 KGHSH and CDR2 LQKENI. The CDR3 DNA is TGTGCCAGCTCACCACACGCCGGGCACGATGGTTCACCCCTCCACTTT. Encoded protein: CASSPHAGHDGSPLHF.

The gene calls are TRBV5-1 and TRBJ2-3, with a possible D match to TRBD1 (6 bases). Per germline, CDR1 SGHRS and CDR2 YFSETQ. V lost 4 bases and J 1 base, leaving 10 bases between the germline ends. This CDR3 comprises 14 residues. This CDR3 reads CASSPRQGTDTQYF. The CDR3 DNA reads as TGCGCCAGCAGCCCGAGACAGGGCACAGATACGCAGTATTTT.

The chain carries TRBV16 and TRBJ1-1, with 8 nucleotides matching TRBD1. V shed 2 bases, J shed 11 bases, and the junction held 10 bases outside the gene matches. There are 14 residues in the CDR3. In germline, CDR1 is KGHSY, CDR2 FQNENV. The CDR3 loop is CASSQAGTGDRAFF. Here the CDR3 DNA reads TGTGCCAGCAGCCAAGCCGGGACAGGTGATCGGGCTTTCTTT.

This chain uses TRBV3-1 (or the pseudogene TRBV3-2) with TRBJ1-6; no definite D call. The germline gives CDR1 LGHDT, CDR2 YNNKEL (reference sequence). With 7 bases removed from V and 6 bases from J, the gap between germline ends came to 7 bases. The length of the CDR3 is 12 residues. Written as DNA, the CDR3 is TGTGCCAGCAAGGCCGGTAATTCACCCCTCCACTTT. This translates into CASKAGNSPLHF.

This clone has a handful of counts. The chain recombines TRBV19 with TRBJ1-2; D not certain. The CDR3 extends over 13 amino acids. Germline CDR1 is LNHDA and CDR2 is SQIVND (reference sequence). Deletions cut 6 bases from V and 4 bases from J, with 12 bases between. The CDR3 DNA reads as TGTGCCAGTAGGACCCCCGGGGTCTATGGCTACACCTTC. Its translation: CASRTPGVYGYTF.

This clone showed up just a few times. V gene TRBV30 combines with J gene TRBJ1-6; 7 bases line up with TRBD1. Looked up from germline, CDR1 is GTSNPN and CDR2 is SVGIG (reference sequence). The CDR3 totals 17 residues. Germline trimming cut 0 bases from V and 5 bases from J; bases unmatched to any gene: 10. The DNA of the CDR3 is TGTGCCTGGAGTGTACAGGACAGGCCAATAAATAATTCACCCCTCCACTTT. Encoded protein: CAWSVQDRPINNSPLHF. Based on the CDR3 plus reference TRBV30 and TRBJ1-6, the full variable domain is SQTIHQWPATLVQPVGSPLSLECTVEGTSNPNLYWYRQAAGRGLQLLFYSVGIGQISSEVPQNLSASRPQDRQFILSSKKLLLSDSGFYLCAWSVQDRPINNSPLHFGNGTRLTVT.

This clone is a singleton in its sample. The rearrangement uses TRBV9 and TRBJ2-7; the D gene could be TRBD1 or TRBD2 (5 bases each). Germline CDR1 SGDLS, CDR2 YYNGEE. Trimming took off 0 bases at V and 5 bases at J, with 12 bases between the two ends. The CDR3 is made up of 14 amino acids. DNA for the CDR3: TGTGCCAGCAGCGTAGGACGAGGGGCGGACGAGCAGTACTTC. Residues: CASSVGRGADEQYF.

This clone was seen a single time. The chain is built from TRBV7-3 and TRBJ1-3; D uncertain. V lost 1 base and J lost 0, with 10 bases in between. CDR1 and CDR2 (germline): SGHTA, FQGTGA. The CDR3 totals 16 residues. The CDR3 DNA reads as TGTGCCAGCAGCTTAAACGACATCTCCTCTGGAAACACCATATATTTT. Residues: CASSLNDISSGNTIYF.